This T cell receptor (beta chain) was sequenced in a study of blood T cell repertoires in COVID-19. In the study overall: COVID-19 samples, acute and convalescent, were from the United States, Italy and Spain. T cells, B-cell-depleted T cells, or PBMCs provided the cDNA or gDNA that served as material.

The authors' processing: By means of reference gene primer amplification, nucleated cell counts were estimated. Assay used: immunoSEQ multiplex PCR; TCRdb lists only in-frame clones, some missing. D and trimming come from the DNA, and the V and J calls and clone size come from that table. The top ten hold less than 0.95% of the sample, which has approximately 150,000 clones, 87% seen once. Per the germline V gene, CDR1 is SGHDT and CDR2 is YYEEEE. The CDR3 has 12 amino acids. Trimming shortened V by 0 bases and J by 10 bases, and 10 bases separated the two germline ends. By its share, this clone is medium-sized.

The rearrangement uses TRBV5-6 and TRBJ1-1; D is perhaps TRBD1 (5 bases). The sample taken for sequencing was peripheral blood. The sequence was obtained from a woman aged 45-65 years with acute or convalescent COVID-19. The CDR3, as DNA: TGTGCCAGCAGCTTGGGGGGAGGGGCAGCTTTCTTT. Translation gives CASSLGGGAAFF. The variable domain in full, completed from reference TRBV5-6 and TRBJ1-1, reads DAGVTQSPTHLIKTRGQQVTLRCSPKSGHDTVSWYQQALGQGPQFIFQYYEEEERQRGNFPDRFSGHQFPNYSSELNVNALLLGDSALYLCASSLGGGAAFFGQGTRLTVV.